This T cell receptor (beta chain) was captured in a study of blood T cell repertoires in COVID-19. The overall study: PBMCs, B-cell-depleted T cells, or T cells were the source of the cDNA or gDNA that made up the material.

In germline, CDR1 is WSHSY, CDR2 SAAADI. The CDR3 is 13 amino acids. With 6 bases clipped from V and 4 bases from J, the junction kept 4 bases outside the gene matches. Original processing methods: Amplified reference gene primers provided the basis for estimating nucleated cell counts. The protocol was immunoSEQ multiplex PCR, while the TCRdb copy is restricted to in-frame clones and leaves out a portion. V and J calls plus clone size are reproduced from that table; the DNA served to infer D and trimming. The table records more than 200,000 clones, less than 90% of them present only once. The V call is TRBV10-2, the J call TRBJ1-1, with 8 bases matching TRBD1. Material for sequencing was peripheral blood. The clonotype comes from a man in his 60s with acute or convalescent COVID-19. For the CDR3, the DNA is TGCGCCAGCAGGACAGGGGTGATCACTGAAGCTTTCTTT. This codes for CASRTGVITEAFF.